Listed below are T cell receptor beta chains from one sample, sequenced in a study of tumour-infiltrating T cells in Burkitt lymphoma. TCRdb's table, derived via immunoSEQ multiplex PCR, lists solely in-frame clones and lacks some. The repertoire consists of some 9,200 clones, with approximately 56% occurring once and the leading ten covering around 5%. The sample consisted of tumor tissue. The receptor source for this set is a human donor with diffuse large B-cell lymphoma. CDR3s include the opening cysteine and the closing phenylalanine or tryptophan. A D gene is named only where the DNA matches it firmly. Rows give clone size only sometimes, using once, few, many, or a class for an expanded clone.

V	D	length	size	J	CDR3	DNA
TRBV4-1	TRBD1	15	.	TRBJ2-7	CASSQLTGSSYEQYF	TGCGCCAGCAGCCAATTGACAGGGAGCTCCTACGAGCAGTACTTC
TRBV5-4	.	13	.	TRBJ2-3	CASSLGATDTQYF	TGTGCCAGCAGCTTGGGGGCAACAGATACGCAGTATTTT
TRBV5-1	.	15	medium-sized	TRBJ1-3	CASSPGGTGGNTIYF	TGCGCCAGCAGCCCCGGAGGTACTGGAGGAAACACCATATATTTT
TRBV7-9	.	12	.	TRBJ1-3	CASIPPGNTIYF	TGTGCCAGCATCCCCCCTGGAAACACCATATATTTT
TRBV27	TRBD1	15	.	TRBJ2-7	CASSLFPGQPYEQYF	TGTGCCAGCAGTTTATTCCCGGGACAGCCCTACGAGCAGTACTTC
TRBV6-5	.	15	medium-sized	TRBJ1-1	CASSYGGAWGTEAFF	TGTGCCAGCAGTTACGGTGGTGCGTGGGGCACTGAAGCTTTCTTT
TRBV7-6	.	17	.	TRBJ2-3	CASSLAYGGAFTDTQYF	TGTGCCAGCAGCTTAGCGTACGGGGGAGCCTTCACAGATACGCAGTATTTT
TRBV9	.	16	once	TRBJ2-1	CASSAPSWPEDNEQFF	TGTGCCAGCAGCGCCCCGAGTTGGCCGGAGGACAATGAGCAGTTCTTC
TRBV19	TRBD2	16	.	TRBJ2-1	CASSGAGGRTYNEQFF	TGTGCCAGTAGTGGAGCGGGGGGACGGACGTACAATGAGCAGTTCTTC
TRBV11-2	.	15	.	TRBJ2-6	CASSRDRSGANVLTF	TGTGCCAGCAGTCGTGACAGGTCTGGGGCCAACGTCCTGACTTTC
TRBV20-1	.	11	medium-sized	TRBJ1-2	CSAREQYGYTF	TGCAGTGCTAGAGAACAGTATGGCTACACCTTC
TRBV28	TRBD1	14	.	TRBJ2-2	CASSWTGNTGELFF	TGTGCCAGCAGCTGGACAGGGAACACCGGGGAGCTGTTTTTT
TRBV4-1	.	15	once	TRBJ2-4	CASSQAAGTESFQYF	TGCGCCAGCAGCCAAGCTGCCGGGACCGAGTCTTTTCAGTACTTC
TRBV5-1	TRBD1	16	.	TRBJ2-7	CASSFGQDRGLYEQYF	TGCGCCAGCAGCTTCGGACAGGACAGGGGGCTATACGAGCAGTACTTC
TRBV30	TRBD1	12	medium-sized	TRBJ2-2	CACNRGPGELFF	TGTGCCTGTAACAGGGGGCCCGGGGAGCTGTTTTTT
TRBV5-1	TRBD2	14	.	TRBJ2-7	CASRTGTSGYEQYF	TGCGCCAGCAGAACAGGGACTAGCGGCTACGAGCAGTACTTC
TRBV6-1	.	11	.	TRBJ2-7	CASSVSGAGHF	TGTGCCAGCAGCGTTAGTGGGGCAGGTCACTTC
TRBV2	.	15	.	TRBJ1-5	CASSRPTGGNQPQHF	TGTGCCAGCAGTCGACCGACGGGGGGCAATCAGCCCCAGCATTTT
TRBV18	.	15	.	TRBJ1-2	CASSPPGRVGYGYTF	TGTGCCAGCTCACCACCGGGGCGGGTTGGCTATGGCTACACCTTC
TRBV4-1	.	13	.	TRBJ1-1	CASSQVGPEEAFF	TGCGCCAGCAGCCAAGTTGGGCCAGAAGAAGCTTTCTTT
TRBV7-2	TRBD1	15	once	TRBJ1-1	CASSQTGALNTEAFF	TGTGCCAGCAGCCAGACAGGGGCCCTGAACACTGAAGCTTTCTTT
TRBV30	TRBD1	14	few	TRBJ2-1	CAWSTLGQGQEQFF	TGTGCCTGGAGTACACTCGGACAGGGACAAGAGCAGTTCTTC
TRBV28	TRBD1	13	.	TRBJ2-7	CASASDRKAEQYF	TGTGCCAGTGCCTCGGACAGGAAAGCCGAGCAGTACTTC
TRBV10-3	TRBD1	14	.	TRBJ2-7	CAIRSDRDTYEQYF	TGTGCCATCAGAAGCGACAGGGACACCTACGAGCAGTACTTC
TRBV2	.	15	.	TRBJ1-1	CASSEEDGGWTEAFF	TGTGCCAGCAGTGAAGAGGACGGGGGGTGGACTGAAGCTTTCTTT
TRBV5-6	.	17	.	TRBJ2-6	CASSRVGGLTGANVLTF	TGTGCCAGCAGCAGGGTTGGGGGGCTTACTGGGGCCAACGTCCTGACTTTC
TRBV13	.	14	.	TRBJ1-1	CASSTGRVNTEAFF	TGTGCCAGCAGCACGGGAAGAGTGAACACTGAAGCTTTCTTT
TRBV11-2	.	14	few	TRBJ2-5	CAIKARGGQETQYF	TGTGCCATCAAGGCCCGGGGAGGCCAAGAGACCCAGTACTTC
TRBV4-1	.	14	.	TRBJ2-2	CASSQDGGTGELFF	TGCGCCAGCAGCCAAGATGGGGGTACCGGGGAGCTGTTTTTT
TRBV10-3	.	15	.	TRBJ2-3	CAIMEGGESTDTQYF	TGTGCCATCATGGAGGGCGGGGAAAGCACAGATACGCAGTATTTT
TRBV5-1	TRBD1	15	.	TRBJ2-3	CASSLTGGLADTQYF	TGCGCCAGCAGCTTGACAGGGGGCCTGGCAGATACGCAGTATTTT
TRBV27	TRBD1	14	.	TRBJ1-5	CASSDRDGNQPQHF	TGTGCCAGCAGTGACAGGGATGGCAATCAGCCCCAGCATTTT
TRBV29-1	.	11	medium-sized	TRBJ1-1	CSVEQGTEAFF	TGCAGCGTAGAACAGGGCACTGAAGCTTTCTTT
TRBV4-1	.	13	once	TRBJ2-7	CASSQVTAYEQYF	TGCGCCAGCAGCCAAGTGACGGCCTACGAGCAGTACTTC
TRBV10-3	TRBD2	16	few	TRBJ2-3	CAISESRGGTTDTQYF	TGTGCCATCAGTGAGTCTCGGGGGGGGACCACAGATACGCAGTATTTT
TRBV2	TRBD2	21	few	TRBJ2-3	CASSGDRRSTSGGVGTDTQYF	TGTGCCAGCAGTGGGGACAGGCGGTCGACTAGCGGGGGGGTTGGGACAGATACGCAGTATTTT
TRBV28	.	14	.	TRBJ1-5	CASSLQGRGQPQHF	TGTGCCAGCAGTCTACAGGGACGAGGACAGCCCCAGCATTTT
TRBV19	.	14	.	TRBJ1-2	CASSIAGTEVGYTF	TGTGCCAGTAGTATAGCCGGGACGGAGGTCGGCTACACCTTC
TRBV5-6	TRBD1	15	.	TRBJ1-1	CASSLAGQGASEAFF	TGTGCCAGCAGCTTGGCGGGACAGGGGGCCTCTGAAGCTTTCTTT
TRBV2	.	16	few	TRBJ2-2	CASSEVTGSLNGELFF	TGTGCCAGCAGTGAGGTTACAGGGTCTTTAAACGGGGAGCTGTTTTTT
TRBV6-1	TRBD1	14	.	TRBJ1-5	CASSATGGSQPQHF	TGTGCCAGCAGTGCGACAGGGGGAAGTCAGCCCCAGCATTTT
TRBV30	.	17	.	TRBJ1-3	CAWSVQGRGVIGNTIYF	TGTGCCTGGAGTGTACAGGGTAGGGGGGTAATTGGAAACACCATATATTTT
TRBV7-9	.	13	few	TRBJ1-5	CASSYGGNQPQHF	TGTGCCAGCAGCTATGGGGGCAATCAGCCCCAGCATTTT